The present T cell receptor (beta chain) was sequenced within a study of cytomegalovirus exposure and HLA in healthy donors. With 0 bases removed from V and 10 bases from J, the gap between germline ends came to 22 bases. There are 16 residues in the CDR3. Germline assignment: CDR1 SGDLS and CDR2 YYNGEE. Study findings and constraints: Researchers reported in a later analysis that common viral pathogens appeared linked to several top clusters.

Notes on this clone: The antigen remains undetermined.

Each donor's status was that of a healthy bone marrow donor. The primer mix had 60 Vbeta and 13 Jbeta primers. Clones were read by immunoSEQ multiplex PCR, and TCRdb kept only the in-frame ones, dropping some. The sample comprises about 98,000 clones, 75% to 90% of which are singletons, and roughly 2.6% rests with the top ten. The TCR originated in a man aged 35 to 55 in good health and CMV-seronegative. This chain links TRBV9 with TRBJ1-1; D call uncertain. Source material: PBMCs. CDR3: CASSVGLGTGSSLAFF. CDR3 coding DNA: TGTGCCAGCAGCGTAGGTCTGGGCACGGGGTCGTCGTTAGCTTTCTTT.